This TCR beta chain was captured in a study of blood T cell repertoires in COVID-19. Across the study: PBMCs, B-cell-depleted T cells, or T cells were the source of the cDNA or gDNA that made up the material.

Per the original data handling: Reference gene primer amplification gave estimated nucleated cell counts. Clones were sequenced by immunoSEQ multiplex PCR, and TCRdb holds only the in-frame ones, with some missing. The DNA gave D and trimming, while V, J and clone size come from that table. The data show roughly 230,000 clones, 80% to 85% seen once. The V gene's germline CDR1 is SGDLS and CDR2 YYNGEE. The CDR3 extends over 14 amino acids. The V and J ends lost 4 bases and 3 bases, in that order; junction bases with no gene match: 5. This clone was observed at least ten times. Sequenced input: peripheral blood. The V call is TRBV9, the J call TRBJ2-7, with 9 bases lining up with TRBD1. The clonotype was recovered from a man aged 50 to 59 with active or convalescent COVID-19. In DNA form, the CDR3 reads TGTGCCAGCAGCCTCTGGGACAGGGACTACGAGCAGTACTTC. Encoded protein: CASSLWDRDYEQYF.